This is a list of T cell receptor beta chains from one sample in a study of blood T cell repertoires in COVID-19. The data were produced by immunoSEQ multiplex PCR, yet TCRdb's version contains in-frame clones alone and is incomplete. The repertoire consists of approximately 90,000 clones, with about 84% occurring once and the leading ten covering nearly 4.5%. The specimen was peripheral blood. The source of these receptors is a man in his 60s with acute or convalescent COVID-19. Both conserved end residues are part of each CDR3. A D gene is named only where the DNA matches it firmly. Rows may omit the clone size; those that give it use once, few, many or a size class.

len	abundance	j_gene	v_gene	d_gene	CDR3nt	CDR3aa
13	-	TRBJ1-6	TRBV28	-	TGTGCCAGCAGTACCCCACCGGGATCACCCCTCCACTTT	CASSTPPGSPLHF
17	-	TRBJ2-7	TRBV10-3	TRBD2	TGTGCCATCAGTGAGTCTTATAGCGGGGGACACTCCTACGAGCAGTACTTC	CAISESYSGGHSYEQYF
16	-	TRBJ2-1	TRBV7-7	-	TGTGCTAGCAGCTTGGGGACTGGGGGTTCGGAGGGTGAGCAGTTCTTC	CASSLGTGGSEGEQFF
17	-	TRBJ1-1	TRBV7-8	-	TGTGCCAGCAGCTTAGGTGCAGGCACCTCCGTGAACACTGAAGCTTTCTTT	CASSLGAGTSVNTEAFF
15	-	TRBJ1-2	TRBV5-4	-	TGTGCCAGCAGCTTTCAGGGAATCAGCTCGGCTGGCTACACCTTC	CASSFQGISSAGYTF
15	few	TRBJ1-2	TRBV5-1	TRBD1	TGCGCCAGCAGCTTGACAGGGGGAATAAGTGGTGGCTACACCTTC	CASSLTGGISGGYTF
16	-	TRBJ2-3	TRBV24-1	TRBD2	TGTGCCACCAGTGTGAAACTAGCGGGAGACACAGATACGCAGTATTTT	CATSVKLAGDTDTQYF
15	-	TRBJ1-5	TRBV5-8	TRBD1	TGTGCCAGCAGTCCGGGACAGGCACACAATCAGCCCCAGCATTTT	CASSPGQAHNQPQHF
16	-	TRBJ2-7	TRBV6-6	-	TGTGCCAGCAGTTACTCGTTCGTTCGTAGCTCCTACGAGCAGTACTTC	CASSYSFVRSSYEQYF
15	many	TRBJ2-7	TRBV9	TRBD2	TGTGCCAGCAGCCAACTAGCGGGAGAGGTCTACGAGCAGTACTTC	CASSQLAGEVYEQYF
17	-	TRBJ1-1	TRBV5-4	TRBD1	TGTGCCAGCAGCCCCGCCGTGGCAGGGGGCTACAGTAATGAAGCTTTCTTT	CASSPAVAGGYSNEAFF
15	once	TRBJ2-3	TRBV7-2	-	TGTGCCAGCAGCTTAGTGGTTGGAGGGCGGGATACGCAGTATTTT	CASSLVVGGRDTQYF
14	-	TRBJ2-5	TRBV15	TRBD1	TGTGCCACCAGCAGAAGGACAGGTCAAGAGACCCAGTACTTC	CATSRRTGQETQYF
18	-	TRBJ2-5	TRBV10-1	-	TGCGCCAGCAGTGAGGGGATTTTAGCGACAGGAGTGTGGGAGACCCAGTACTTC	CASSEGILATGVWETQYF
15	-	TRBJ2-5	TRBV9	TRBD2	TGTGCCAGCAGCGTAGGTAGTAGCGGGGGACTTACCCAGTACTTC	CASSVGSSGGLTQYF
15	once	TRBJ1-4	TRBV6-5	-	TGTGCCAGCAGTCTCAACAGGACCCCCTATGAAAAACTGTTTTTT	CASSLNRTPYEKLFF
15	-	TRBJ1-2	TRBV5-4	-	TGTGCCAGCAGCTTGGAAATGACAGCTAACTATGGCTACACCTTC	CASSLEMTANYGYTF
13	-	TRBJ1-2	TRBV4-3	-	TGCGCCAGCAGCCAAGAATCGGGTTACGGCTACACCTTC	CASSQESGYGYTF
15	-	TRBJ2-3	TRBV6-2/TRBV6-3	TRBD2	TGTGCCAGCAGTCGTCGACTAGCGGGCACAGATACGCAGTATTTT	CASSRRLAGTDTQYF
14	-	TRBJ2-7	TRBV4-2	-	TGTGCCAGCAGCCGAACAGGGAGCTCCTACGAGCAGTACTTC	CASSRTGSSYEQYF
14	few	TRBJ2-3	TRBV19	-	TGTGCCAGTAGTATCCGACAGGGCACAGATACGCAGTATTTT	CASSIRQGTDTQYF
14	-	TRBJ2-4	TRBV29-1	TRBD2	TGCAGCGTGGGACTAGCGCCGGAGGGAAACATTCAGTACTTC	CSVGLAPEGNIQYF
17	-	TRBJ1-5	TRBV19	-	TGTGCCAGTAGTATAGCTCATCCAGGGCTTAGCAATCAGCCCCAGCATTTT	CASSIAHPGLSNQPQHF
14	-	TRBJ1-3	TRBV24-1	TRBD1	TGTGCCACAAAGACAGGGGGATCTGGAAACACCATATATTTT	CATKTGGSGNTIYF
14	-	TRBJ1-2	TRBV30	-	TGTGCCTGGAGGGTAGCAGGGATCGGCTATGGCTACACCTTC	CAWRVAGIGYGYTF
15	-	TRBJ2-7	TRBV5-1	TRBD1	TGCGCCAGCAGCTTGGTGACGGGACAGGGGAGCGAGCAGTACTTC	CASSLVTGQGSEQYF
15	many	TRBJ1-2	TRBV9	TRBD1	TGTGCCAGCAGCGTAAGGGACAGGGGAAACTATGGCTACACCTTC	CASSVRDRGNYGYTF
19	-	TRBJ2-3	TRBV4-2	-	TGTGCCAGCAGCCCCCGAGGGGAGGCTTACTATTCTAGCACAGATACGCAGTATTTT	CASSPRGEAYYSSTDTQYF
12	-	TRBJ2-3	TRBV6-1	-	TGTGCCAGCAGTGAAACATGGGATACGCAGTATTTT	CASSETWDTQYF
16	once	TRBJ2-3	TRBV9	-	TGTGCCAGCAGCCCGAGGCCGGCTAGCGGCACAGATACGCAGTATTTT	CASSPRPASGTDTQYF
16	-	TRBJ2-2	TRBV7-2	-	TGTGCCAGCAGCTTTCCTACAGGGACGAACACCGGGGAGCTGTTTTTT	CASSFPTGTNTGELFF
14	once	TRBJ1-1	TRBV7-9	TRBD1	TGTGCCAGCACCGGACAGGGGACGAACACTGAAGCTTTCTTT	CASTGQGTNTEAFF
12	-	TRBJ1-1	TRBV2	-	TGTGCCAGCCACAGAGCCTTCCCTGAAGCTTTCTTT	CASHRAFPEAFF
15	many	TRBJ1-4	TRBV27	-	TGTGCCAGCACGCGACGCAGGACTAATAATGAAAAACTGTTTTTT	CASTRRRTNNEKLFF
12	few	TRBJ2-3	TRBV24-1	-	TGTGCCACCAAGGGGGGCACAGATACGCAGTATTTT	CATKGGTDTQYF
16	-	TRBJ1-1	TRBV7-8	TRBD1	TGTGCCAGCAGCTTAGGAAGAACAGGGGGCAACACTGAAGCTTTCTTT	CASSLGRTGGNTEAFF
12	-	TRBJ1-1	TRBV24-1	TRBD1	TGTGCCACCAGTGAAACGACAGGGGAAGCTTTCTTT	CATSETTGEAFF
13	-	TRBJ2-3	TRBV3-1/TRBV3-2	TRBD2	TGTGCCAGCAGCCCGGGGGGGTCGGATACGCAGTATTTT	CASSPGGSDTQYF
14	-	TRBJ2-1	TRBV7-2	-	TGTGCCAGCAGCCGCGCGGGACTTACCAATGAGCAGTTCTTC	CASSRAGLTNEQFF
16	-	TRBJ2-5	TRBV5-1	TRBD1	TGCGCCAGCAGCTTAAGAGACAGGGGAGATCTTTTGACCCAGTACTTC	CASSLRDRGDLLTQYF
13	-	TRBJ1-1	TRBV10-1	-	TGCGCCAGCAGCCGGGAATTAAACACTGAAGCTTTCTTT	CASSRELNTEAFF
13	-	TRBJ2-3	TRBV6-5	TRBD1	TGTGCCAGCACAGACAGGGGTACAGATACGCAGTATTTT	CASTDRGTDTQYF
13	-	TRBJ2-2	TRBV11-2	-	TGTGCCAGCAGCTTACAGCGGACCGGGGAGCTGTTTTTT	CASSLQRTGELFF
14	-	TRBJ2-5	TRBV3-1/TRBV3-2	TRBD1	TGTGCCAGCAGCCAAGTAGGGGGCTGGGAGACCCAGTACTTC	CASSQVGGWETQYF
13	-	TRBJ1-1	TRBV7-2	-	TGTGCCAGCAGCTCCCTGGGGGGCACTGAAGCTTTCTTT	CASSSLGGTEAFF
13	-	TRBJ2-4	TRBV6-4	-	TGTGCCAGCAGTGACGGGCCGGGACAACCGCAGTACTTC	CASSDGPGQPQYF
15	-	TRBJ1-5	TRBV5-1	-	TGCGCCAGCAGCTTGGACGTAGCTAGCAATCAGCCCCAGCATTTT	CASSLDVASNQPQHF
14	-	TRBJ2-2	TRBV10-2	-	TGCGCCAGCAGTGACCGGACTCCTGCTTCGGAGCTGTTTTTT	CASSDRTPASELFF